The present T cell receptor beta chain was sequenced within a study of CXCR3-negative and CXCR3-positive naive CD8 T cells. The CDR3 is 11 residues long. The V gene's germline CDR1 is SGHDN and CDR2 FVKESK. With UMI labels, 5' RACE was used to prepare the TRB cDNA libraries. For each CDR3 protein, TCRdb gives one entry from its re-call of the 5' RACE reads, without DNA. Its clone listing holds around 88,000 distinct CDR3 sequences. General study findings and limits: More hydrophobic TRB CDR3s occurred in CXCR3-positive than in CXCR3-negative naive cells. Whereas memory cells differed, naive CXCR3-negative and CXCR3-positive cells shared similar TRBV-TRBJ usage.

Concerning this clonotype itself: What it binds is not known.

This rearrangement joins TRBV14 to TRBJ2-1. Sequencing was carried out using naive CXCR3+ CD8+ T cells from blood. As for subset: CD45RO-CCR7+CD27+CD95- naive CD8+ T cells expressing CXCR3 (TNR3+). The clonotype was recovered from a human donor in good health. Some clones in this sample may be carry-over from other donors' samples. The CDR3 spells CASSQDDEQFF.